This paragraph reports one T cell receptor beta chain. Its specificity is not known. This sample is part of a study of blood T cells in healthy people across ages. The study's findings and limits: Whereas aged donors had fewer naive CD4+ cells, long-lived donors had more of them and higher diversity.

The authors ran a second PCR of about 6 to 11 cycles using a sample-barcoded 5' primer and a J-beta primer mix. TCRdb re-called the 5' RACE reads through MiXCR, storing one row per CDR3 protein. The sample lists approximately 730,000 distinct CDR3 sequences, about 53% occurring once. Germline V gene lookup returns CDR1 MGHDK and CDR2 SYGVNS. Trimming took 8 bases from V and 5 from J; bases not matched to a gene: 4. The CDR3 covers 13 residues. The source is a man aged 80 or over in good health. The chain recombines TRBV25-1 with TRBJ1-5, with 9 positions matching TRBD1. Sequenced input: blood. In DNA form, the CDR3 reads TGTGCCAGCGGGGGACAGGGCGATCAGCCCCAGCATTTT. Translated: CASGGQGDQPQHF.